Ten or more counts support the clone carrying this T cell receptor (beta chain). Antigen unknown. With iRepertoire HTBI primers and Arm-PCR of CDR3 regions, TCR beta libraries were built. TCRdb reprocessed the multiplex PCR reads via MiXCR and lists one record per CDR3 protein. The data contain 560,000 or so distinct CDR3 sequences, roughly a sixth of them singletons. Time point specified: newly diagnosed GD, antithyroid drugs for less than 3 months. With RNA extracted from PBMCs as input, the TCR library was made. Criteria from the American Thyroid Association guidelines were applied to diagnose Graves' disease. Germline CDR1 reads SGHTA; CDR2 reads FQGNSA. This CDR3 has 13 residues. Deletions cut 1 base from V and 4 bases from J, with 6 bases between. The data stem from a study of regulatory T cells in long-lasting Graves disease. Study-wide context: Patients newly diagnosed with Graves' had been on antithyroid drugs for under 3 months. Study-wide results and caveats: Thyroid tissue went unexamined; only peripheral blood was analyzed.

This same sample was also taken into another study, of T cells in Graves' hyperthyroidism and ophthalmopathy. That source adds: The HTBI primer set drove a first-round RT-PCR of the TCR CDR3.

The chain recombines TRBV7-2 with TRBJ2-3; D is perhaps TRBD1 (6 bases). The specimen was peripheral blood mononuclear cells (PBMCs), collected at new diagnosis, from a patient treated with antithyroid drugs. This TCR came from a man between 18 and 29 years old with Graves disease. In nucleotides, the CDR3 is TGTGCCAGCAGCTTAGACAGGGCAGATACGCAGTATTTT. Protein sequence: CASSLDRADTQYF.